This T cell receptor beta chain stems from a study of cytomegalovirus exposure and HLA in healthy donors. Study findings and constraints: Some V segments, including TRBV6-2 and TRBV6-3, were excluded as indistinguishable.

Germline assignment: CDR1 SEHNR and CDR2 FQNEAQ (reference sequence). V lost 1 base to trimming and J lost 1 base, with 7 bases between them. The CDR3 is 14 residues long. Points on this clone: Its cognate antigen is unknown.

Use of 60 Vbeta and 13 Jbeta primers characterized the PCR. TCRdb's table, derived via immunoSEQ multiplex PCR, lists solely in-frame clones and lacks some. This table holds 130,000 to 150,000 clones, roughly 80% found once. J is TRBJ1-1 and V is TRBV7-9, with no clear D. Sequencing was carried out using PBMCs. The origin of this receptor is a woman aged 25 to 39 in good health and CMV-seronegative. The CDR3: CASSLGQANTEAFF. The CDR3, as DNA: TGTGCCAGCAGCTTAGGACAAGCGAACACTGAAGCTTTCTTT.